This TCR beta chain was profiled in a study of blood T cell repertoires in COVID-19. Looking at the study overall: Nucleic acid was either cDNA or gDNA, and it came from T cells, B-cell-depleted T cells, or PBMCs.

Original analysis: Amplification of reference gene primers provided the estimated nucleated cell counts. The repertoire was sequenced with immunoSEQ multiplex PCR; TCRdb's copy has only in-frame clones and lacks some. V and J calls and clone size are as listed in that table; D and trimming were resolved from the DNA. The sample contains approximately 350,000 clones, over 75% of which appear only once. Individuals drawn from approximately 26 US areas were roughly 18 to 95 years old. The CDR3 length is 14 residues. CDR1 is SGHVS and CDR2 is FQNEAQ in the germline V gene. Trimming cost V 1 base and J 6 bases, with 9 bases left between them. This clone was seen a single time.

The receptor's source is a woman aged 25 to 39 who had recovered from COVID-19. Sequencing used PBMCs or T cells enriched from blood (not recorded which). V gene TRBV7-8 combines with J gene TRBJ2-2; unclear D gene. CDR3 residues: CASSLVGVSGELFF. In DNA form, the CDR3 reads TGTGCCAGCAGCTTAGTAGGAGTCTCCGGGGAGCTGTTTTTT.